This T cell receptor (beta chain) was identified in a study of CD8+ T cells in alopecia areata. Both peripheral blood and punch biopsies of lesional scalp skin were obtained from patients who had alopecia areata. Deletions cut 3 bases from V and 7 bases from J, with 7 bases between. The CDR3 is made up of 12 amino acids. Germline CDR1 is SGHTA and CDR2 is FQGNSA. Relative to its sample, this clone is medium-sized. What it recognizes is unknown. RNA extraction was followed by reverse transcription into cDNA, which acted as the sequencing template. Assay: immunoSEQ multiplex PCR; the TCRdb copy retains only in-frame clones and omits some. The sample lists about 110,000 clones; under 60% were seen once. Study outcomes and limitations: An increase in clonality over normal scalp was evident in lesional scalp, especially alopecia totalis/universalis.

The chain couples TRBV7-2 to TRBJ2-1; D call uncertain. Sequences were obtained from NKG2D-low CD8+ T cells sorted from blood. This receptor was obtained from a human donor with alopecia areata. CDR3 residues: CASSFGANEQFF. CDR3 nucleotides: TGTGCCAGCAGCTTCGGAGCAAATGAGCAGTTCTTC.